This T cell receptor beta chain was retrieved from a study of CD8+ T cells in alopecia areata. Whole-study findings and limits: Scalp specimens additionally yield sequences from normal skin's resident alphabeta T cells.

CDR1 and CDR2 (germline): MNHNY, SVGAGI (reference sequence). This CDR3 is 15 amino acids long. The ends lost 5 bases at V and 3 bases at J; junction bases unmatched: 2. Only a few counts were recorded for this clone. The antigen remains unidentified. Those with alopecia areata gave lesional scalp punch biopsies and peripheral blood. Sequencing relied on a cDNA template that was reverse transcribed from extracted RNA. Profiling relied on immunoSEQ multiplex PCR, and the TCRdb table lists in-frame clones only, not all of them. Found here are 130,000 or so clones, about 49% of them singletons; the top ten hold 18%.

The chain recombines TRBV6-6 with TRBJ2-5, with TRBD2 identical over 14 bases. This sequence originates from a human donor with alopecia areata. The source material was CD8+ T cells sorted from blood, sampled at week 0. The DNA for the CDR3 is TGTGCCAGCAGTGGACTAGCGGGGGGTGAAGAGACCCAGTACTTC. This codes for CASSGLAGGEETQYF.